This is a list of T cell receptor beta chains from one sample in a study of blood T cell repertoires in COVID-19. Here immunoSEQ multiplex PCR was the method, and the copy in TCRdb shows in-frame clones only, minus some. This table holds approximately 460,000 clones, 89% found once. Material: peripheral blood. The receptors shown here come from a man between 18 and 35 years old with COVID-19, enrolled during active disease. Both conserved end residues are part of each CDR3. The D gene is left open where the match is weak.

cdr3_length,d_call,j_call,v_call,cdr3_aa
16,TRBD1,TRBJ2-5,TRBV7-9,CASSLGDRGLQETQYF
15,-,TRBJ2-3,TRBV20-1,CSASGAPISTDTQYF
14,TRBD1,TRBJ1-5,TRBV19,CASTSTGSGQPQHF
14,TRBD2,TRBJ2-1,TRBV11-2,CASTELLANNEQFF
13,-,TRBJ1-1,TRBV6-5,CASSYLLSGEAFF
13,-,TRBJ2-5,TRBV19,CASSSLLQETQYF
15,TRBD1,TRBJ1-2,TRBV27,CASRPPGQGDYGYTF
13,-,TRBJ2-2,TRBV3-1/TRBV3-2,CASSRLNTGELFF
13,-,TRBJ1-2,TRBV15,CATSSLFLSGYTF
14,-,TRBJ2-5,TRBV14,CASSQAGTLKTQYF
16,TRBD2,TRBJ2-2,TRBV15,CATSRELAGDTGELFF
15,TRBD2,TRBJ2-2,TRBV20-1,CSASRGGPDTGELFF
12,-,TRBJ2-5,TRBV5-5,CASSRQLETQYF
13,TRBD1,TRBJ2-1,TRBV29-1,CSVRTGEWNEQFF
14,TRBD1,TRBJ1-2,TRBV5-5,CASSLDRGNYGYTF
17,TRBD2,TRBJ2-1,TRBV5-1,CASSPGLAGDLHNEQFF
15,-,TRBJ2-7,TRBV9,CASSVGETRIHEQYF